The 26 T cell receptor beta chains presented below share a single source sample, sequenced in a study of siplizumab effects on memory and regulatory T cells. Some clones are missing from TCRdb's copy, which holds only in-frame ones; the method was immunoSEQ multiplex PCR. Among more than 85,000 clones listed, about 91% were seen once. Sequencing used CD4+ T cells sorted from blood. Receptors originate from a human donor in good health. Some clones in this sample may be carry-over from other donors' samples.

The chain links TRBV10-3 to TRBJ2-7; weak D call: TRBD2 (5 bases). Germline V gene lookup returns CDR1 ENHRY and CDR2 SYGVKD. V lost 10 bases and J lost 5, with 18 bases in between. The CDR3 is 13 residues long. CDR3 nucleotide sequence: TGTGCCACCGACCGTCCGGGGTTGAACGAGCAGTACTTC. This translates into CATDRPGLNEQYF.

The chain recombines TRBV21-1 with TRBJ2-2; TRBD1 was called by the table and not checked on the DNA. TRBV21-1 is recorded as a pseudogene. The CDR3 has 22 amino acids. The CDR3 loop reads CASSTSGQGDRAMVPNTGELFF. The DNA for the CDR3 is TGTGCCAGCAGCACCTCGGGTCAAGGGGACAGGGCTATGGTTCCGAACACCGGGGAGCTGTTTTTT.

This sequence joins TRBV5-4 and TRBJ2-2, with TRBD1 matching 9 bases. Per germline, CDR1 SGHNT and CDR2 YYREEE (reference sequence). This CDR3 comprises 16 residues. The trim removed 3 bases at V and 6 bases at J, leaving 9 bases unmatched. DNA of the CDR3: TGTGCCAGCAGCTCCCGGGACAGGGCAATTTCCGGGGAGCTGTTTTTT. Protein product: CASSSRDRAISGELFF.

The CDR3 sequence: CASSYRETQYF. CDR3 coding DNA: TGTGCCAGCAGTTACCGAGAGACCCAGTACTTC. The rearrangement uses TRBV27 and TRBJ2-5; D is unclear. Germline loops: CDR1 MNHEY, CDR2 SMNVEV (reference sequence). This CDR3 is 11 amino acids long. V gave up 4 bases and J gave up 4 bases, with 4 bases separating them.

This chain connects TRBV5-1 to TRBJ2-2, with D possibly matching TRBD2 (5 bases). Trimming left V 2 bases short and J 4 bases short, with 9 bases between. From germline, CDR1 is SGHRS and CDR2 YFSETQ. This CDR3 has 14 residues. CDR3 protein: CASSFGLSTGELFF. The CDR3 DNA reads TGCGCCAGCAGCTTCGGACTTAGCACCGGGGAGCTGTTTTTT. Combining the CDR3 with reference TRBV5-1 and TRBJ2-2 gives the whole variable domain KAGVTQTPRYLIKTRGQQVTLSCSPISGHRSVSWYQQTPGQGLQFLFEYFSETQRNKGNFPGRFSGRQFSNSRSEMNVSTLELGDSALYLCASSFGLSTGELFFGEGSRLTVL.

This chain uses TRBV2 with TRBJ2-2; D remains unclear. The CDR3 totals 14 residues. Germline CDR1 is SNHLY and CDR2 is FYNNEI. Between the trimmed V and J ends, which lost 5 bases and 4 bases, there was a span of 11 bases. The DNA for the CDR3 is TGTGCCAGCAGTCCTACGACACCCACCGGGGAGCTGTTTTTT. Protein sequence: CASSPTTPTGELFF.

This chain uses TRBV5-1 with TRBJ2-5, with 10 bases aligning to TRBD1. V lost 0 bases, J lost 5 bases, and 4 bases stayed unmatched. Germline V lookup: CDR1 SGHRS, CDR2 YFSETQ. The CDR3 is 15 residues long. The CDR3 region has the DNA TGCGCCAGCAGCTTGGGAGGGACAGGGGAGGAGACCCAGTACTTC. Its protein product is CASSLGGTGEETQYF.

This clone was detected only once. The rearrangement uses TRBV25-1 and TRBJ2-2; D ambiguous. The germline CDR1 and CDR2 sequences are MGHDK and SYGVNS. The CDR3 covers 14 residues. V lost 7 bases and J 7 bases, leaving 16 bases between the germline ends. The CDR3 DNA reads as TGTGCCAGCACCCCCCAGCAGGTTGGCGGGGAGCTGTTTTTT. Encoded protein: CASTPQQVGGELFF.

The chain has TRBV11-2 and TRBJ2-7; a possible D gene is TRBD1 (5 bases). CDR3 length equals 14 residues. Germline V gene sequence: CDR1 SGHAT, CDR2 FQNNGV. The V end was cut by 5 bases, the J end by 2 bases, with 13 bases between. CDR3 bases: TGTGCCAGCAGCCCCACAGGATTTACCTACGAGCAGTACTTC. It translates to CASSPTGFTYEQYF.

V and J are TRBV7-3 and TRBJ2-1, with 9 bases fitting TRBD2. V was clipped by 4 bases and J by 5 bases; unmatched bases: 3. CDR3 length equals 14 residues. Germline lookup yields CDR1 SGHTA and CDR2 FQGTGA. The CDR3 loop is CASSSRLADNEQFF. In DNA form, the CDR3 reads TGTGCCAGCAGCTCCAGACTAGCGGACAATGAGCAGTTCTTC.

The chain has TRBV27 and TRBJ2-1; 9 bases match TRBD2. CDR1 is MNHEY and CDR2 is SMNVEV in the germline V gene (reference sequence). Trimming cost V 8 bases and J 3 bases; bases outside gene matches: 5. The CDR3 runs 14 residues. CDR3 sequence reads: CASQLLAGYNEQFF. The DNA for the CDR3 is TGTGCCAGCCAGCTACTAGCGGGCTACAATGAGCAGTTCTTC.

The genes are TRBV6-1 and TRBJ2-1; D unresolved. Germline V CDR1 and CDR2: MNHNS, SASEGT. This CDR3 contains 13 residues. Trimming left V 8 bases short and J 0 bases short, with 8 bases between. CDR3 sequence reads: CASVPSSYNEQFF. The CDR3 coding sequence is TGTGCCAGCGTTCCAAGCTCCTACAATGAGCAGTTCTTC.

The rearrangement uses TRBV5-1 and TRBJ1-1; no reliable D call. The CDR3 sequence is 14 residues long. Germline V CDR1 and CDR2: SGHRS, YFSETQ. Deletions cut 1 base from V and 1 base from J, with 8 bases between. CDR3 residues: CASSLIGENTEAFF. In nucleotides, the CDR3 is TGCGCCAGCAGCTTGATTGGGGAGAACACTGAAGCTTTCTTT. Supplemented by reference TRBV5-1 and TRBJ1-1, the full variable domain reads KAGVTQTPRYLIKTRGQQVTLSCSPISGHRSVSWYQQTPGQGLQFLFEYFSETQRNKGNFPGRFSGRQFSNSRSEMNVSTLELGDSALYLCASSLIGENTEAFFGQGTRLTVV.

V usage is TRBV11-1 and J usage is TRBJ2-3; D is unresolved. Per the germline V gene, CDR1 is SGHAT and CDR2 is FQDESV (reference sequence). Trimming left V 1 base short and J 11 bases short, with 10 bases between. CDR3 length: 12 amino acids. The CDR3 sequence: CASSLGHERQYF. The CDR3 DNA sequence: TGTGCCAGCAGCTTAGGGCACGAAAGGCAGTATTTT.

This clone was picked up one time. J is TRBJ1-3 and V is TRBV14; 7 bases are shared with TRBD1. With V trimmed by 5 bases and J by 0 bases, 4 bases remained unmatched. The CDR3 has 15 amino acids. Germline V CDR1 and CDR2: SGHDN, FVKESK. The CDR3 loop is CASSMTGSSGNTIYF. CDR3 nucleotides: TGTGCCAGCAGCATGACAGGGAGCTCTGGAAACACCATATATTTT.

The chain's CDR3 is CASLGELTDTQYF. In nucleotides, the CDR3 is TGTGCCAGCCTGGGGGAGCTCACAGATACGCAGTATTTT. The J gene is TRBJ2-3, the V gene TRBV9; D may match TRBD1 or TRBD2 (5 bases each). This CDR3 is built from 13 residues. V was shortened by 7 bases and J by 2 bases, with 11 bases between the two germline ends. CDR1 SGDLS and CDR2 YYNGEE come from the germline V gene.

The rearrangement joins TRBV5-8 to TRBJ1-5; TRBD1 might be the D (5 bases). Per the germline V gene, CDR1 is SGHTS and CDR2 is YDEGEE. CDR3 length: 13 residues. V was pared by 4 bases and J by 5 bases, with 10 bases between. CDR3 sequence reads: CASSAQVHQPQHF. CDR3 nucleotides: TGTGCCAGCAGCGCACAGGTTCATCAGCCCCAGCATTTT.

The V and J genes are TRBV27 and TRBJ2-6; the D is unclear. The CDR3 covers 13 residues. Germline V gene lookup returns CDR1 MNHEY and CDR2 SMNVEV (reference sequence). V was clipped by 8 bases and J by 4 bases, with 9 bases between them. The CDR3 is CASRAAGANVLTF. CDR3 DNA: TGTGCCAGCCGAGCCGCAGGGGCCAACGTCCTGACTTTC.

V gene TRBV5-1 combines with J gene TRBJ2-2; D tentatively fits TRBD1 or TRBD2 (6 bases each). CDR1 is SGHRS, CDR2 YFSETQ, per germline. V lost 6 bases and J lost 5, with 17 bases in between. The CDR3 spans 15 residues. CDR3 residues: CASTPPLGGTGELFF. In DNA, the CDR3 is TGCGCCAGCACCCCCCCCCTAGGGGGGACCGGGGAGCTGTTTTTT.

This rearrangement joins TRBV5-5 to TRBJ2-1; D uncertain. This CDR3 comprises 15 residues. The V and J ends lost 2 bases and 0 bases respectively, with 9 bases between them. Germline CDR1 is SGHKS and CDR2 is YYEKEE (reference sequence). CDR3 nucleotide sequence: TGTGCCAGCAGCTTCAAAGGAACCTCCTACAATGAGCAGTTCTTC. This translates into CASSFKGTSYNEQFF.

The chain recombines TRBV10-3 with TRBJ2-7; 9 bases are shared with TRBD2. The CDR3 spans 14 residues. Trimming took 4 bases from V and 5 from J; bases not matched to a gene: 6. Per the germline V gene, CDR1 is ENHRY and CDR2 is SYGVKD. The CDR3 DNA is TGTGCCATCAGTGTTATGGCTAGCGGGAACGAGCAGTACTTC. Its protein is CAISVMASGNEQYF.

The chain recombines TRBV18 with TRBJ2-7; 8 nucleotides line up with TRBD1. The germline V gene has CDR1 KGHSH and CDR2 LQKENI. V dropped 4 bases and J dropped 7; count of bases not matched to a gene: 12. This CDR3 region has 15 residues. CDR3 DNA: TGTGCCAGCTCACTAGACAGGGGAGGTGGATGGGAGCAGTACTTC. Translating gives CASSLDRGGGWEQYF.

This clone came up once. The chain employs TRBV5-1 and TRBJ2-3; tentatively, D is TRBD2 (6 bases). The CDR3 runs 14 residues. The germline V gene encodes CDR1 SGHRS and CDR2 YFSETQ. V lost 4 bases, J lost 4 bases, and 13 bases lay in between. CDR3 sequence reads: CASSRTSMSDTQYF. CDR3 sequence (DNA): TGCGCCAGCAGCAGAACTAGCATGTCAGATACGCAGTATTTT.

The CDR3 DNA reads as TGTGCCAGCAGTTTATGGGGCTACGAGCAGTACTTC. It specifies CASSLWGYEQYF. The V call is TRBV28, the J call TRBJ2-7; no clear D. This CDR3 is built from 12 residues. V was clipped by 0 bases and J by 3 bases, with 3 bases between them. In germline, CDR1 is MDHEN, CDR2 SYDVKM.

The gene calls are TRBV2 and TRBJ2-1; a weak D match, TRBD2 (6 bases). The CDR3 is 12 amino acids. The V gene lost 6 bases and the J gene lost 13 bases, with 16 bases spanning the gap. Germline CDR1 reads SNHLY; CDR2 reads FYNNEI. DNA for the CDR3: TGTGCCAGCAGCTTCCTCCGGGAGTCTCAGTTCTTC. It translates to CASSFLRESQFF. The variable domain in full, with the rest retrieved from reference TRBV2 and TRBJ2-1, is EPEVTQTPSHQVTQMGQEVILRCVPISNHLYFYWYRQILGQKVEFLVSFYNNEISEKSEIFDDQFSVERPDGSNFTLKIRSTKLEDSAMYFCASSFLRESQFFGPGTRLTVL.

CDR3 sequence: CARSTTGGGETQYF. As DNA, the CDR3 is TGTGCCAGAAGCACGACAGGGGGTGGGGAGACCCAGTACTTC. The V and J genes are TRBV5-3 and TRBJ2-5; TRBD1 matches 9 bases. TRBV5-3 counts as an open reading frame of uncertain function. V gave up 4 bases and J gave up 5 bases; unmatched junction bases: 6. CDR3 length: 14 residues.